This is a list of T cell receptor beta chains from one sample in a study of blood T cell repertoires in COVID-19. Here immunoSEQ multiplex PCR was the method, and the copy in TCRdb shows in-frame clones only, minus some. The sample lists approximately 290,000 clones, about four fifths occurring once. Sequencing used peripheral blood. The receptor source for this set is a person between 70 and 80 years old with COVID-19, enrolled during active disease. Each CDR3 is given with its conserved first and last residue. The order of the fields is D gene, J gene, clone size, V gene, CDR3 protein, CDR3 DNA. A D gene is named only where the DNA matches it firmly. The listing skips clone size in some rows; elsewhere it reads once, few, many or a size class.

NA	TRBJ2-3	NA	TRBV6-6	CASSRKGVQRTDTQYF	TGTGCCAGCAGTCGGAAGGGAGTCCAACGCACAGATACGCAGTATTTT
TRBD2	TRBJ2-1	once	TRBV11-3	CASSLSSGAGVKFF	TGTGCCAGCAGCTTAAGCAGCGGTGCGGGAGTTAAGTTCTTC
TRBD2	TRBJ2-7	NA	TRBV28	CASRSGVKGHEQYF	TGTGCCAGCAGAAGCGGGGTAAAGGGCCACGAGCAGTACTTC
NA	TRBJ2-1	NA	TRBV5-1	CASSFTQLAAIYNEQFF	TGCGCCAGCAGCTTTACGCAACTAGCAGCGATTTACAATGAGCAGTTCTTC
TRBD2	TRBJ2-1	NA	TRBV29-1	CSVGGTSGGAAGEQFF	TGCAGCGTCGGCGGGACTAGCGGGGGGGCAGCAGGTGAGCAGTTCTTC
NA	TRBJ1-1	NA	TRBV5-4	CASTSPRAGNTEAFF	TGTGCCAGCACCTCTCCGCGTGCCGGGAACACTGAAGCTTTCTTT
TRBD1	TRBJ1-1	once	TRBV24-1	CATSDSGTGNTEAFF	TGTGCCACCAGTGATAGCGGGACAGGAAACACTGAAGCTTTCTTT
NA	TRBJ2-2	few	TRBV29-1	CSVDPGGANTGELFF	TGCAGCGTTGATCCGGGCGGGGCGAACACCGGGGAGCTGTTTTTT
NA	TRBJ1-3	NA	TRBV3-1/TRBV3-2	CASSQDVLLVAYGNTIYF	TGTGCCAGCAGCCAAGATGTGTTGCTCGTGGCATACGGAAACACCATATATTTT
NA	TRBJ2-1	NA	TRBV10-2	CASSDAKPGQAYNEQFF	TGCGCCAGCAGTGATGCCAAGCCGGGACAAGCTTACAATGAGCAGTTCTTC
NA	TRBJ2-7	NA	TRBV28	CASSLAGPSYEQYF	TGTGCCAGCAGTTTAGCAGGGCCCTCCTACGAGCAGTACTTC
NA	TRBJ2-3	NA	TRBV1	CTSSEGTSGTDTQYF	TGCACCAGCAGCGAGGGGACTAGCGGCACAGATACGCAGTATTTT
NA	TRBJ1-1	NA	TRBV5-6	CASSLVYSLNTEAFF	TGTGCCAGCAGCTTGGTCTACAGCTTGAACACTGAAGCTTTCTTT
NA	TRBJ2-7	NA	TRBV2	CASMASVTYEQYF	TGTGCCAGCATGGCTAGCGTTACGTACGAGCAGTACTTC
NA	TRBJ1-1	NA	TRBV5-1	CASSWEIENTEAFF	TGCGCCAGCAGCTGGGAGATCGAAAACACTGAAGCTTTCTTT
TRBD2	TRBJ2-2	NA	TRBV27	CASSERLAANTGELFF	TGTGCCAGCAGTGAACGACTAGCCGCTAACACCGGGGAGCTGTTTTTT
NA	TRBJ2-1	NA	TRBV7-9	CASSLVYEDEQFF	TGTGCCAGCAGCTTAGTCTATGAGGATGAGCAGTTCTTC
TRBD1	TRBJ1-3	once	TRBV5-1	CASSDTGAGNTIYF	TGCGCCAGCAGCGATACAGGGGCTGGAAACACCATATATTTT
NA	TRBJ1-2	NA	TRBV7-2	CASSLRQDGNYGYTF	TGTGCCAGCAGCTTAAGGCAGGATGGTAACTATGGCTACACCTTC
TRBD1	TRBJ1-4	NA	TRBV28	CASSPGQGNEKLFF	TGTGCCAGCAGTCCGGGACAGGGCAATGAAAAACTGTTTTTT
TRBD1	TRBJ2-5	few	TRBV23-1	CASSHPWIQGGETQYF	TGCGCCAGCAGTCACCCCTGGATACAGGGGGGCGAGACCCAGTACTTC
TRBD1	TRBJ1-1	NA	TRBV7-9	CASRGGAGGTEAFF	TGTGCCAGCAGGGGTGGGGCAGGGGGCACCGAAGCTTTCTTT
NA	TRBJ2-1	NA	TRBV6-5	CASSPWTSNYNEQFF	TGTGCCAGCAGTCCGTGGACATCCAACTACAATGAGCAGTTCTTC
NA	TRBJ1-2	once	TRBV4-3	CASSQDNNYGYTF	TGCGCCAGCAGCCAAGATAATAACTATGGCTACACCTTC
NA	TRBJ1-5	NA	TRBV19	CASSIVGGQPQHF	TGTGCCAGTAGTATTGTGGGAGGTCAGCCCCAGCATTTT
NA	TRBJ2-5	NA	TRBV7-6	CASSLAGGGETQYF	TGTGCCAGCAGCTTAGCAGGGGGAGGGGAGACCCAGTACTTC
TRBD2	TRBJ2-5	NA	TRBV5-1	CASSLGLAGVGETQYF	TGCGCCAGCAGCTTGGGGCTAGCGGGAGTTGGTGAGACCCAGTACTTC
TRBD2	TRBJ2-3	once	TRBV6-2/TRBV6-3	CASSYSMSSGAWDTQYF	TGTGCCAGCAGTTACTCGATGTCTAGCGGGGCCTGGGATACGCAGTATTTT
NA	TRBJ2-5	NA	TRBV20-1	CSASPTGQETQYF	TGCAGTGCTAGTCCTACAGGACAAGAGACCCAGTACTTC
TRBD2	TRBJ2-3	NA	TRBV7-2	CASSFGRGGVADTQYF	TGTGCCAGCAGCTTTGGACGCGGGGGGGTAGCAGATACGCAGTATTTT
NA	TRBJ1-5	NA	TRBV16	CASSRRVGVGQPQHF	TGTGCCAGCAGCCGCCGCGTAGGGGTGGGTCAGCCCCAGCATTTT
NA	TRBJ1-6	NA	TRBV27	CASSSLNQGNNSPLHF	TGTGCCAGCAGCTCTTTGAACCAGGGGAATAATTCACCCCTCCACTTT
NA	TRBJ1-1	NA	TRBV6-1	CASSNRLNTEAFF	TGTGCCAGCAGTAACAGGTTGAACACTGAAGCTTTCTTT
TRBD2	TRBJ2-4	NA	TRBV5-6	CASSLAATGGRLNIQYF	TGTGCCAGCAGCTTGGCCGCGACGGGGGGGCGTTTGAACATTCAGTACTTC
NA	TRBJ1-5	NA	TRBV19	CASSPGNSNQPQHF	TGTGCCAGTAGTCCAGGCAATAGCAATCAGCCCCAGCATTTT
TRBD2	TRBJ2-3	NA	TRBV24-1	CATSELAGGAADTQYF	TGTGCCACCAGTGAATTAGCGGGAGGAGCGGCAGATACGCAGTATTTT
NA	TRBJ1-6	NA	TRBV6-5	CASSRLSRDSPLHF	TGTGCCAGCAGTCGCCTGTCGAGAGATTCACCCCTCCACTTT
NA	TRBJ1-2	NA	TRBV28	CASSLTNTGRVYGYTF	TGTGCCAGCAGTTTAACCAATACCGGCAGGGTCTATGGCTACACCTTC
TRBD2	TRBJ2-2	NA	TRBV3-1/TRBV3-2	CASSPRGAGQAGELFF	TGTGCCAGCAGCCCCCGAGGAGCGGGGCAAGCCGGGGAGCTGTTTTTT
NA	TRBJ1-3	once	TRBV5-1	CASSLTTSGGNTIYF	TGCGCCAGCAGTCTGACGACATCAGGAGGGAACACCATATATTTT
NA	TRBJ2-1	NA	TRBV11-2	CASSYAESEQFF	TGTGCCAGCAGTTATGCCGAGAGTGAGCAGTTCTTC
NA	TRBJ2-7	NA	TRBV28	CASSLSWTTYEQYF	TGTGCCAGCAGTTTATCTTGGACAACCTACGAGCAGTACTTC
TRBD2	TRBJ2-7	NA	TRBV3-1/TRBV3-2	CASSQRTSRNEQYF	TGTGCCAGCAGCCAGAGGACTAGCCGCAACGAGCAGTACTTC
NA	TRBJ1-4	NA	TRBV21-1	CASSRCPGTVEYNEKLFF	TGTGCCAGCAGCAGATGTCCCGGGACAGTGGAATATAATGAAAAACTGTTTTTT
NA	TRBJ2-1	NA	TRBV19	CASSPNAGSYNEQFF	TGTGCCAGTAGCCCCAACGCGGGATCCTACAATGAGCAGTTCTTC
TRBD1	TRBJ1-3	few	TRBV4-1	CASRTGSGTEISGNTIYF	TGCGCCAGCAGGACCGGATCCGGGACAGAGATCTCTGGAAACACCATATATTTT
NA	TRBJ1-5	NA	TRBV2	CASSEEAGVNQPQHF	TGTGCCAGCAGTGAAGAAGCGGGGGTCAATCAGCCCCAGCATTTT
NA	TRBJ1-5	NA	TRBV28	CASRDTGKQPQHF	TGTGCCAGCAGGGACACAGGGAAACAGCCCCAGCATTTT
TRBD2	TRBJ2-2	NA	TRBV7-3	CASSPNGLGGTGELFF	TGTGCCAGCAGCCCTAACGGACTAGGAGGAACCGGGGAGCTGTTTTTT
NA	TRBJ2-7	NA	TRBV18	CASSPGGSYEQYF	TGTGCCAGCTCACCTGGAGGGTCCTACGAGCAGTACTTC
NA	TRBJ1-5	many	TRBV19	CASSIYVPAGINQPQHF	TGTGCCAGTAGTATTTATGTGCCTGCAGGGATTAATCAGCCCCAGCATTTT
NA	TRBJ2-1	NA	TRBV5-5	CASSYSLIGTFNEQFF	TGTGCCAGCAGCTATAGTCTTATAGGGACATTCAATGAGCAGTTCTTC
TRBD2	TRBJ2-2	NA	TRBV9	CASSPRLASGELFF	TGTGCCAGCAGCCCTAGACTAGCGTCCGGGGAGCTGTTTTTT
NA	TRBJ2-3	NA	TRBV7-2	CASRPPGPPDGDTQYF	TGTGCCAGCAGGCCACCCGGTCCACCCGATGGAGATACGCAGTATTTT